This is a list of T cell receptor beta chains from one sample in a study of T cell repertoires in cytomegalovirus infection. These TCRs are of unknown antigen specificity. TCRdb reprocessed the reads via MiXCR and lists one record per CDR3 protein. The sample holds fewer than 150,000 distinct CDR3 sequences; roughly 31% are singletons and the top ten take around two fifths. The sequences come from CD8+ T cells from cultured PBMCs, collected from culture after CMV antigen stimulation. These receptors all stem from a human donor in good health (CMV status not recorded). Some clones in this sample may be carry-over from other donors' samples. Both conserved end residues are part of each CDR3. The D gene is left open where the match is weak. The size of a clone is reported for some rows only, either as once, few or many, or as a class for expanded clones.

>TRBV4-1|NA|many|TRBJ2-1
CASSQQFRSSYNEQFF
TGCGCCAGCAGCCAACAGTTCCGGAGCTCCTACAATGAGCAGTTCTTC
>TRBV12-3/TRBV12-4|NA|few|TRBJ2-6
CASTPLGGAGANVLTF
TGTGCCAGCACCCCTCTCGGGGGCGCTGGGGCCAACGTCCTGACTTTC
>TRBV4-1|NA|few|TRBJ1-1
CASSQELEGEAFF
TGCGCCAGCAGCCAAGAGTTGGAAGGTGAAGCTTTCTTT
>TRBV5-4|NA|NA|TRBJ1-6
CASSLSSNHSPLHF
TGTGCCAGCAGCTTGAGCAGCAATCATTCACCCCTCCACTTT
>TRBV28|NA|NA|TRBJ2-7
CASSLAGVSYEQYF
TGTGCCAGCAGTTTGGCAGGAGTCTCCTACGAGCAGTACTTC
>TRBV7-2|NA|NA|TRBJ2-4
CASSLGSGDQDIQYF
TGTGCCAGCAGCTTAGGTTCTGGAGATCAGGACATTCAGTACTTC
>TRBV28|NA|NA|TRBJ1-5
CASSHRAYSNQPQHF
TGTGCCAGCAGCCATAGAGCTTATAGCAATCAGCCCCAGCATTTT
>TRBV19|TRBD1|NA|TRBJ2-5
CASSLTGGAETQYF
TGTGCCAGTAGTCTGACAGGGGGTGCGGAGACCCAGTACTTC
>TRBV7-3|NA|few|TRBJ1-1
CASSSHPGAAHTEAFF
TGTGCCAGCAGCTCCCACCCCGGGGCAGCACACACTGAAGCTTTCTTT
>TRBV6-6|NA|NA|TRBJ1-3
CASSYGGERSGNTIYF
TGTGCCAGCAGTTATGGGGGGGAACGCTCTGGAAACACCATATATTTT
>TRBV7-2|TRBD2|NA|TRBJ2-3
CASSGGSGGNTDTQYF
TGTGCCAGCAGCGGAGGTAGCGGGGGGAACACAGATACGCAGTATTTT
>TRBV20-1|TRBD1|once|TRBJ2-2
CSASPGTGNGELFF
TGCAGTGCCAGTCCCGGGACAGGGAACGGGGAGCTGTTTTTT
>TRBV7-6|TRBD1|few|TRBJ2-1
CASSGDRGLVEQFF
TGTGCCAGCAGCGGGGACAGGGGGCTGGTGGAGCAGTTCTTC
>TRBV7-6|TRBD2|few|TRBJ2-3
CASSFGGGHTDTQYF
TGTGCCAGCAGTTTCGGGGGGGGGCACACAGATACGCAGTATTTT
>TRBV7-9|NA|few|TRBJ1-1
CASSDRAMNTEAFF
TGTGCCAGCAGCGACAGAGCTATGAACACTGAAGCTTTCTTT
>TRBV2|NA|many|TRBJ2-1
CASSEAGRSFYNEQFF
TGTGCCAGCAGTGAAGCCGGGCGTTCCTTCTACAATGAGCAGTTCTTC
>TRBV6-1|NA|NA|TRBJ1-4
CASSEAPATNEKLFF
TGTGCCAGCAGTGAAGCACCCGCAACTAATGAAAAACTGTTTTTT
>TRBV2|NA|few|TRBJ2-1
CASSGTQAGGQFF
TGTGCCAGCAGTGGGACCCAAGCTGGGGGGCAGTTCTTC
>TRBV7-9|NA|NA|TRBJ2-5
CASSLAGRGFQETQYF
TGTGCCAGCAGCTTAGCGGGGCGGGGATTCCAAGAGACCCAGTACTTC
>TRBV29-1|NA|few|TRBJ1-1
CSAGTASKNTEAFF
TGCAGCGCGGGGACGGCGTCCAAGAACACTGAAGCTTTCTTT
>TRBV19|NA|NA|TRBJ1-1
CASSARTGWVEAFF
TGTGCCAGTAGTGCGCGAACAGGGTGGGTTGAAGCTTTCTTT
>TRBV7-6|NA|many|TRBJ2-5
CASSSTPGEETQYF
TGTGCCAGCAGCTCTACCCCAGGAGAAGAGACCCAGTACTTC
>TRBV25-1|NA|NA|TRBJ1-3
CASQPQTGLSGNTIYF
TGTGCCAGCCAGCCGCAGACAGGACTCTCTGGAAACACCATATATTTT
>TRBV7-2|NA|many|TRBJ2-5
CASSLVAWGGRRETQYF
TGTGCCAGCAGCTTAGTTGCGTGGGGGGGCCGTAGGGAGACCCAGTACTTC
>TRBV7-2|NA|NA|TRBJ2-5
CASSLWVDSQETQYF
TGTGCCAGCAGCCTGTGGGTTGACAGTCAAGAGACCCAGTACTTC
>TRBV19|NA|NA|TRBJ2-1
CASSERPGITYNEQFF
TGTGCCAGTAGCGAGAGGCCGGGAATCACCTACAATGAGCAGTTCTTC
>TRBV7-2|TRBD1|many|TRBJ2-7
CASSPGTGGIFYEQYF
TGTGCCAGCAGCCCTGGGACAGGAGGGATATTCTACGAGCAGTACTTC
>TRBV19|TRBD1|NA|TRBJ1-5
CASTKTGASNQPQHF
TGTGCCAGTACCAAGACAGGGGCTAGCAATCAGCCCCAGCATTTT
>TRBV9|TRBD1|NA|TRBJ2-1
CASSVGDSYNEQFF
TGTGCCAGCAGCGTAGGGGACAGTTACAATGAGCAGTTCTTC
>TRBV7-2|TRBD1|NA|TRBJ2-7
CASSLATGTGVTYEQYF
TGTGCCAGCAGCTTAGCTACCGGGACAGGGGTCACCTACGAGCAGTACTTC
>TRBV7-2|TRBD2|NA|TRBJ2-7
CASSSFGTSGGYPPGEQYF
TGTGCCAGCAGCTCCTTCGGGACTAGCGGGGGCTACCCTCCCGGCGAGCAGTACTTC
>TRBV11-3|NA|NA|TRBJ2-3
CASSLDDGFTQYF
TGTGCCAGCAGCTTAGATGACGGGTTTACGCAGTATTTT
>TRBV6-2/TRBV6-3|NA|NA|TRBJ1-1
CASLSPTEAFF
TGTGCCAGCCTGAGTCCGACTGAAGCTTTCTTT
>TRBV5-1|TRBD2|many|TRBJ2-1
CASSFGLAGGTYNEQFF
TGCGCCAGCAGTTTTGGACTAGCGGGGGGCACTTACAATGAGCAGTTCTTC
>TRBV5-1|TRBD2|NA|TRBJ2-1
CASSLPRLAYNEQFF
TGCGCCAGCAGCTTGCCGAGACTAGCTTACAATGAGCAGTTCTTC
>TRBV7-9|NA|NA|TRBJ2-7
CASSSAMWRGEQYF
TGTGCCAGCAGCTCCGCCATGTGGCGGGGCGAGCAGTACTTC
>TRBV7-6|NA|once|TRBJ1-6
CASSLDRNAPLHF
TGTGCTAGCAGCTTAGATCGAAATGCACCCCTCCACTTT
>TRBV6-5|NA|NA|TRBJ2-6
CASRDHGSNVLTF
TGTGCCAGCAGAGATCACGGGTCCAACGTCCTGACTTTC
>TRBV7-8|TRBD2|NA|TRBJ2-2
CASSLGPGTRITGELFF
TGTGCCAGCAGCTTAGGTCCTGGGACTAGGATCACCGGGGAGCTGTTTTTT
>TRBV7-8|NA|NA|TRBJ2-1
CASSQAASYNEQFF
TGTGCCAGCAGCCAGGCTGCCAGCTACAATGAGCAGTTCTTC
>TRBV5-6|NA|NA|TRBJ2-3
CASSLVLESTDTQYF
TGTGCCAGCAGCTTAGTACTAGAGAGCACAGATACGCAGTATTTT
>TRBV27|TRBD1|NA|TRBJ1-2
CASSSDRSYGYTF
TGTGCCAGCAGTTCGGACAGGTCCTATGGCTACACCTTC
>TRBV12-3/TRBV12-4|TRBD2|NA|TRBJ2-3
CASSGGTFSTDTQYF
TGTGCCAGCAGCGGGGGGACCTTTAGCACAGATACGCAGTATTTT
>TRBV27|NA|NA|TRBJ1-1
CASSLEGLSEAFF
TGTGCCAGCAGTTTGGAGGGGCTCTCTGAAGCTTTCTTT
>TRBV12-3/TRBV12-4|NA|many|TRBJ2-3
CASNVQDSTDTQYF
TGTGCCAGCAATGTACAGGATAGCACAGATACGCAGTATTTT
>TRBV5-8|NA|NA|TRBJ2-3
CASSLFLTDTQYF
TGTGCCAGCAGCTTGTTTCTCACAGATACGCAGTATTTT
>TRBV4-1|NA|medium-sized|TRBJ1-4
CASSQALFQGPDFATNEKLFF
TGCGCCAGCAGCCAAGCGCTTTTTCAGGGACCAGATTTTGCAACTAATGAAAAACTGTTTTTT
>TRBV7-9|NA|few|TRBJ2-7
CASSSRQATYEQYF
TGTGCCAGCAGCTCCAGACAGGCCACCTACGAGCAGTACTTC
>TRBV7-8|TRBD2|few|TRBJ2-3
CASSLAPAGGLYGLVADTQYF
TGTGCCAGCAGCTTAGCCCCGGCGGGGGGGCTTTATGGGTTGGTCGCAGATACGCAGTATTTT
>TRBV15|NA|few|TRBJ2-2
CATRTTAVTTGELFF
TGTGCCACCAGAACGACGGCCGTAACCACCGGGGAGCTGTTTTTT
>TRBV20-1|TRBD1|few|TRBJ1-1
CSAKKRTGGSEAFF
TGCAGTGCCAAGAAAAGGACAGGCGGGTCTGAAGCTTTCTTT
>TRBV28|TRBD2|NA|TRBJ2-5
CASSSPGLANLVETQYF
TGTGCCAGCAGTTCGCCGGGACTAGCCAACCTAGTTGAGACCCAGTACTTC
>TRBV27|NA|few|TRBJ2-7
CASSPDPERGNHEQYF
TGTGCCAGCAGTCCCGACCCTGAACGGGGGAACCACGAGCAGTACTTC
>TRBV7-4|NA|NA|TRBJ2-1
CASGAGYNEQFF
TGTGCCAGCGGCGCAGGCTACAATGAGCAGTTCTTC
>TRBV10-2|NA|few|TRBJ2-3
CASSELGDSTDTQYF
TGCGCCAGCAGTGAGTTGGGAGATAGCACAGATACGCAGTATTTT
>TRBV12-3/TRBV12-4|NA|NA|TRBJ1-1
CASSSPGGEAFF
TGTGCCAGCAGCTCCCCGGGGGGAGAAGCTTTCTTT
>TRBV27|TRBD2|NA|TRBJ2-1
CASSLDTSGGYNEQFF
TGTGCCAGCAGTTTGGACACTAGCGGGGGTTACAATGAGCAGTTCTTC
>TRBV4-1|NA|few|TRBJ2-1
CASSDAKGDEQFF
TGCGCCAGCAGCGACGCCAAAGGGGATGAGCAGTTCTTC